The 24 T cell receptor beta chains presented below share a single source sample, sequenced in a study of regulatory T cells in long-lasting Graves disease. Through Arm-PCR of CDR3 regions and iRepertoire HTBI primers, TCR beta libraries were built. TCRdb reprocessed the multiplex PCR reads with MiXCR, giving one entry per CDR3 protein. The top ten hold roughly a quarter of the sample, which has 400,000 or so distinct CDR3 sequences, 23% seen once. Time point noted: persistent/refractory GD, antithyroid drugs over 5 years with positive TRAb. The TCR library was made from RNA extracted from PBMCs. The sample in question was peripheral blood mononuclear cells (PBMCs), obtained when the disease was refractory, from a patient treated with antithyroid drugs. The origin of the receptors is a female donor with Graves disease.

The sample holds many counts of this clonotype. This chain connects TRBV6-1 to TRBJ2-5, with TRBD1 matching over 8 bases. V was clipped by 8 bases and J by 9 bases; unmatched bases: 20. There are 16 residues in the CDR3. The germline gives CDR1 MNHNS, CDR2 SASEGT. For the CDR3, the DNA is TGTGCCAGCCAAATTCGGGGACAGGAGGGGGGAGTGGCCCAGTACTTC. Its translation: CASQIRGQEGGVAQYF.

This clonotype was observed at least ten times. The CDR3 sequence is CASSLSPFSQGLNTEAFF. The CDR3, as DNA: TGTGCCAGCAGTTTATCCCCCTTCAGCCAGGGCTTGAACACTGAAGCTTTCTTT. The rearrangement joins TRBV28 to TRBJ1-1, with D possibly matching TRBD1 (5 bases). The CDR3 spans 18 residues. CDR1 MDHEN and CDR2 SYDVKM come from the germline V gene. Trimming removed 1 base at V and 0 bases at J, with 18 bases between.

This clonotype has more than one count but fewer than ten. The gene calls are TRBV7-8 and TRBJ2-2, with 12 nucleotides matching TRBD2. V lost 5 bases, J lost 9 bases, and 7 bases stayed unmatched. The CDR3 is 15 amino acids. Germline V gene sequence: CDR1 SGHVS, CDR2 FQNEAQ. This chain's CDR3 is CASSKTSGSVWELFF. DNA of the CDR3: TGTGCCAGCAGCAAGACTAGCGGGAGCGTGTGGGAGCTGTTTTTT.

For this clonotype: The CDR3 carries no conserved terminal phenylalanine or tryptophan, so it likely arises from a read error. The rearrangement joins TRBV7-6 to TRBJ2-5; a weak D match, TRBD2 (6 bases). The V and J ends lost 8 bases and 9 bases respectively, with 13 bases between them. This CDR3 has 11 residues. Germline V gives CDR1 SGHVS, CDR2 FNYEAQ. The CDR3 DNA reads TGTGCCAGCGGCACGGGACTGCCCCAGTACTCC. It yields the protein CASGTGLPQYS.

At least ten counts were recorded for this clonotype. The V call is TRBV2, the J call TRBJ1-1; D gene ambiguous. The CDR3 contains 16 residues. The germline gives CDR1 SNHLY, CDR2 FYNNEI. Trimming stripped 0 bases from V and 0 bases from J, with 11 bases between. CDR3 coding DNA: TGTGCCAGCAGTGAAGCGGATAACAGACTGAACACTGAAGCTTTCTTT. It yields the protein CASSEADNRLNTEAFF.

This chain connects TRBV13 to TRBJ2-2; 7 nucleotides line up with TRBD1. CDR1 PRHDT and CDR2 FYEKMQ come from the germline V gene (reference sequence). The ends lost 5 bases at V and 7 bases at J; junction bases unmatched: 7. This CDR3 is built from 14 residues. In DNA form, the CDR3 reads TGTGCCAGCAGCCTACAGGGGCCCGGCGGGGAGCTGTTTTTT. Protein: CASSLQGPGGELFF. Based on the CDR3 plus reference TRBV13 and TRBJ2-2, the full variable domain is AAGVIQSPRHLIKEKRETATLKCYPIPRHDTVYWYQQGPGQDPQFLISFYEKMQSDKGSIPDRFSAQQFSDYHSELNMSSLELGDSALYFCASSLQGPGGELFFGEGSRLTVL.

This clonotype came up a few times. This chain joins TRBV6-5 and TRBJ1-1; tentatively, D is TRBD1 (6 bases). CDR3 length equals 19 residues. V was shortened by 2 bases and J by 1 base, with 23 bases between the two germline ends. Looked up from germline, CDR1 is MNHEY and CDR2 is SVGAGI. CDR3 protein: CASSYAISTGTRGNTEAFF. The DNA for the CDR3 is TGTGCCAGCAGTTACGCTATCAGTACAGGGACGAGAGGGAACACTGAAGCTTTCTTT.

This clonotype was picked up many times. This chain links TRBV2 with TRBJ1-2; D unclear. Trimming took off 4 bases at V and 0 bases at J, with 12 bases between the two ends. Germline V lookup: CDR1 SNHLY, CDR2 FYNNEI. CDR3 length equals 15 residues. For the CDR3, the DNA is TGTGCCAGCAGTGCCCAGGCCCCTTCTAACTATGGCTACACCTTC. Translation gives CASSAQAPSNYGYTF.

This clonotype has at least ten counts. The chain employs TRBV2 and TRBJ1-1, with D possibly TRBD1 on 5 matching bases. CDR3 size: 13 residues. The V end was cut by 8 bases, the J end by 2 bases, with 12 bases between. Germline V gene data show CDR1 as SNHLY and CDR2 as FYNNEI. CDR3 sequence reads: CASVRDGNTEAFF. The CDR3 DNA reads as TGTGCCAGCGTCCGGGACGGTAACACTGAAGCTTTCTTT.

This clonotype turned up a few times. The genes are TRBV13 and TRBJ1-1, with D maybe TRBD1 (5 bases). Germline V gene sequence: CDR1 PRHDT, CDR2 FYEKMQ (reference sequence). This CDR3 spans 13 amino acids. The CDR3 DNA sequence: TGTGCGACCTATGGGACGGTGAACACTGAAGCTTTCTTT. This sequence encodes CATYGTVNTEAFF.

This clonotype appeared a few times. The V gene is TRBV15, the J gene TRBJ1-3; 7 bases fit TRBD1. The CDR3 is 14 residues long. V dropped 11 bases and J dropped 0; count of bases not matched to a gene: 7. Germline V lookup: CDR1 LNHNV, CDR2 YYDKDF (reference sequence). CDR3 amino acids: CAVRDSRSGNTIYF. The DNA of the CDR3 is TGTGCCGTCCGGGACAGCCGCTCTGGAAACACCATATATTTT.

As concerns this clonotype: Because the CDR3 is missing its conserved closing phenylalanine or tryptophan, this is likely a read error. This chain connects TRBV13 to TRBJ2-5, with D maybe TRBD2 (6 bases). The CDR3 is made up of 15 amino acids. Trimming left V 6 bases short and J 0 bases short, with 14 bases between. CDR1 is PRHDT and CDR2 is FYEKMQ in the germline V gene (reference sequence). CDR3 in amino acids: CASSIRGGNQETQYL. CDR3 coding DNA: TGTGCCAGCAGTATCCGGGGCGGGAACCAAGAGACCCAGTACCTC.

This clonotype was counted only a few times. The rearrangement joins TRBV29-1 to TRBJ2-4, with a possible D match to TRBD1 (6 bases). Per germline, CDR1 SQVTM and CDR2 ANQGSEA. Trimming removed 5 bases at V and 5 bases at J, with 10 bases between. The CDR3 contains 12 residues. CDR3 coding DNA: TGCAGCGTTCTGGACAGCCAAAACATTCAGTACTTC. Amino acid sequence: CSVLDSQNIQYF.

This clonotype has just a few counts. The chain recombines TRBV4-1 with TRBJ2-3; possible D gene TRBD1, 6 bases. Germline values: CDR1 MGHRA, CDR2 YSYEKL. V was clipped by 0 bases and J by 6 bases, with 7 bases between them. The CDR3 runs to 13 residues. CDR3 residues: CASSQDGGDTQYF. The CDR3 bases are TGCGCCAGCAGCCAAGATGGGGGCGATACGCAGTATTTT.

The chain recombines TRBV6-1 with TRBJ2-4; tentatively, D is TRBD1 (5 bases). Per germline, CDR1 MNHNS and CDR2 SASEGT. V dropped 6 bases and J dropped 7 bases, with 22 bases sitting between them. This CDR3 spans 16 amino acids. Written as DNA, the CDR3 is TGTGCCAGCAGCTCTTTCAGGGCGAAACAGAAGAACATTCAGTACTTC. Residues: CASSSFRAKQKNIQYF.

This clonotype was counted ten times or more. The chain employs TRBV3-1 and TRBJ2-5; D is possibly TRBD1 (6 bases). V lost 4 bases and J lost 1, with 10 bases in between. The CDR3 extends over 14 amino acids. The V gene's germline CDR1 is LGHDT and CDR2 YNNKEL (reference sequence). The CDR3 is CASSRTVLQETQYF. In nucleotides, the CDR3 is TGTGCCAGCAGCCGGACAGTCCTCCAAGAGACCCAGTACTTC.

The rearrangement uses TRBV5-4 and TRBJ1-2; D perhaps matches TRBD1 (6 bases). The V end was cut by 0 bases, the J end by 9 bases, with 9 bases between. In germline, CDR1 is SGHNT, CDR2 YYREEE (reference sequence). The CDR3 is 12 amino acids. The CDR3 sequence: CASSLEGGSYTF. DNA of the CDR3: TGTGCCAGCAGCTTGGAGGGGGGGAGCTACACCTTC.

This clonotype was counted ten times or more. The chain combines TRBV6-1 with TRBJ2-5; possible D gene TRBD1, 6 bases. The CDR3 extends over 14 amino acids. Between the trimmed V and J ends, which lost 2 bases and 4 bases, there was a span of 11 bases. Per germline, CDR1 MNHNS and CDR2 SASEGT. As DNA, the CDR3 is TGTGCCAGCAGTGAACAGGGGAAGGGAGAGACCCAGTACTTC. Residues: CASSEQGKGETQYF.

The CDR3, as DNA: TGCGCCAGCAGCCCAACAGGGGGAGACTACTACGAGCAGTACTTC. This codes for CASSPTGGDYYEQYF. The rearrangement uses TRBV5-1 and TRBJ2-7, with 8 bases aligning to TRBD1. The germline V gene has CDR1 SGHRS and CDR2 YFSETQ. Trimming took 4 bases from V and 3 from J; bases not matched to a gene: 9. The CDR3 totals 15 residues. The complete variable domain, with remaining parts taken from reference TRBV5-1 and TRBJ2-7, reads KAGVTQTPRYLIKTRGQQVTLSCSPISGHRSVSWYQQTPGQGLQFLFEYFSETQRNKGNFPGRFSGRQFSNSRSEMNVSTLELGDSALYLCASSPTGGDYYEQYFGPGTRLTVT.

The DNA of the CDR3 is TGTGCCAGCTCACCACCGGGACAGGGAGTTGGCTACACCTTC. Translated: CASSPPGQGVGYTF. J is TRBJ1-2 and V is TRBV18; 9 bases fit TRBD1. V shed 0 bases and J 7 bases; nucleotides not matched to a gene: 3. From germline, CDR1 is KGHSH and CDR2 LQKENI. The CDR3 is made up of 14 amino acids. Full variable domain (outside the CDR3, taken from reference TRBV18 and TRBJ1-2): NAGVMQNPRHLVRRRGQEARLRCSPMKGHSHVYWYRQLPEEGLKFMVYLQKENIIDESGMPKERFSAEFPKEGPSILRIQQVVRGDSAAYFCASSPPGQGVGYTFGSGTRLTVV.

The chain couples TRBV30 to TRBJ1-5; D not certain. The CDR3 covers 12 residues. CDR1 is GTSNPN, CDR2 SVGIG, per germline (reference sequence). Trimming took off 7 bases at V and 5 bases at J, with 12 bases between the two ends. CDR3 nucleotide sequence: TGTGCCTTCTCGGACCGGCATCAGCCCCAGCATTTT. Protein product: CAFSDRHQPQHF. Full variable domain (remainder filled in from reference TRBV30 and TRBJ1-5): SQTIHQWPATLVQPVGSPLSLECTVEGTSNPNLYWYRQAAGRGLQLLFYSVGIGQISSEVPQNLSASRPQDRQFILSSKKLLLSDSGFYLCAFSDRHQPQHFGDGTRLSIL.

This clonotype showed up many times. This CDR3 is CASSGVPTNTGELFF. CDR3 sequence (DNA): TGTGCCAGCAGTGGGGTCCCAACGAACACCGGGGAGCTGTTTTTT. The V call is TRBV12-3 or TRBV12-4, the J call TRBJ2-2; no clear D. CDR3 length equals 15 residues. Between the trimmed V and J ends, which lost 5 bases and 0 bases, there was a span of 10 bases.

The rearrangement joins TRBV9 to TRBJ1-5, with a possible D match to TRBD1 (6 bases). There are 14 residues in the CDR3. The V gene's germline CDR1 is SGDLS and CDR2 YYNGEE. The V end was cut by 3 bases, the J end by 4 bases, with 11 bases between. The CDR3 is CASSEGGTNQPQHF. Here the CDR3 DNA reads TGTGCCAGCAGCGAGGGAGGGACAAATCAGCCCCAGCATTTT.

This chain links TRBV28 with TRBJ1-5; 9 bases are a match to TRBD1. There are 17 residues in the CDR3. After removal of 6 bases from V and 2 bases from J, the junction contained 11 bases not matched to a gene. Germline V gives CDR1 MDHEN, CDR2 SYDVKM. The CDR3 is CASRIIQGAHGNQPQHF. DNA for the CDR3: TGTGCCAGCAGGATCATACAGGGGGCGCATGGCAATCAGCCCCAGCATTTT.